This TCR beta chain was identified in a study of Ad26.COV2.S vaccination and SARS-CoV-2 variants. The overall study: Intramuscular Ad26.COV2.S doses were given once or twice, 56 days apart.

The CDR3 sequence is 16 residues long. The germline V gene encodes CDR1 LGHDT and CDR2 YNNKEL (reference sequence). Losses at the gene ends were 2 bases for V and 6 bases for J; bases not matched to a gene: 11. Treatment described: 15 to 20 received Ad26.COV2.S at low or high dose, single or two shots; about 5 received placebo; per-sample allocation not given. Repertoires come from day 63 after the first vaccine or placebo injection. In Boston, an adult donor aged 18-55 years took part. In regard to this clone: What it binds is unknown.

Findings and limits, study-wide: CD8+ and CD4+ T cells specific for spike reportedly responded with substantial breadth after vaccination.

TCRdb's copy holds only in-frame clones and misses some; the assay was immunoSEQ multiplex PCR. The data contain hundreds of thousands of clones, roughly 85% of them singletons. The material was peripheral blood, obtained in a trial of Ad26.COV2.S vaccine versus placebo. The chain recombines TRBV3-1 (or the pseudogene TRBV3-2) with TRBJ2-7; 9 bases are a match to TRBD1. The sequence came from a person between 18 and 59 years old who received the Ad26.COV2.S COVID-19 vaccine or a placebo. The CDR3 coding sequence is TGTGCCAGCAGCCAAAAAGGACAGGGGACCTTATTCGAGCAGTACTTC. This encodes CASSQKGQGTLFEQYF.